This T cell receptor beta chain was sequenced for a study of blood T cell repertoires in COVID-19. Sequencing was performed with immunoSEQ multiplex PCR; in TCRdb, only in-frame clones are kept and a portion is missing. The table has 55,000 to 75,000 clones, about 80% seen once. CDR3 length: 15 residues. Germline V CDR1 and CDR2: SNHLY, FYNNEI. Trimming cost V 5 bases and J 4 bases; bases outside gene matches: 5. The clonotype was recovered from a man older than 75 with COVID-19, enrolled during active disease. The sample consisted of peripheral blood. The chain joins TRBV2 to TRBJ2-1; 10 nucleotides agree with TRBD1. The CDR3 sequence is CASSSGTGAYNEQFF. CDR3 DNA: TGTGCCAGCAGTTCCGGGACAGGGGCATACAATGAGCAGTTCTTC.